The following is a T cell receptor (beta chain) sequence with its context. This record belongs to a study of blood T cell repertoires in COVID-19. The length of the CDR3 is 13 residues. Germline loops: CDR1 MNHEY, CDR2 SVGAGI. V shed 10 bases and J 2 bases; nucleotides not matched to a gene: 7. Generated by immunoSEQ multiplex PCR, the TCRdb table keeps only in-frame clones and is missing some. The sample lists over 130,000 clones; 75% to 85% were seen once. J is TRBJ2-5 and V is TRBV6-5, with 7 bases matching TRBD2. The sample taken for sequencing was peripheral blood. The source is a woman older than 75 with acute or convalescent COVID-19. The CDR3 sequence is CATEASGQETQYF. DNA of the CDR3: TGTGCCACAGAGGCTAGCGGACAAGAGACCCAGTACTTC.